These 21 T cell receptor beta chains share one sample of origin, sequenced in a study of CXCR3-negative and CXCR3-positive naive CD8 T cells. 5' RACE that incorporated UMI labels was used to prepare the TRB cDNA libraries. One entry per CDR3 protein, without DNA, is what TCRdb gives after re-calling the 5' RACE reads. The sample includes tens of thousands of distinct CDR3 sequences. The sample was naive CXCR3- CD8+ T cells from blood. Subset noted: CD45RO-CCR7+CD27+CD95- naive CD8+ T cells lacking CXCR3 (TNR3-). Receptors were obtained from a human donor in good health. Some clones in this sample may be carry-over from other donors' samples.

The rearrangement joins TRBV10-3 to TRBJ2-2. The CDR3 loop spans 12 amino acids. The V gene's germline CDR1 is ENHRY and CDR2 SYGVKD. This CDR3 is CAITINTGELFF.

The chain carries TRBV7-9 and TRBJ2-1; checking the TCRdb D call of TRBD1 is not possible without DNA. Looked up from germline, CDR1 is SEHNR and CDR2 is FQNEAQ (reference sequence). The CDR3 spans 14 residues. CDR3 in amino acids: CASSPRTGVNEQFF.

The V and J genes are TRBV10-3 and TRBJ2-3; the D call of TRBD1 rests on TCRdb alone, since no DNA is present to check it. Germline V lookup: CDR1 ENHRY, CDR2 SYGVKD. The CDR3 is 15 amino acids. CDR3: CAISESRGGTDTQYF.

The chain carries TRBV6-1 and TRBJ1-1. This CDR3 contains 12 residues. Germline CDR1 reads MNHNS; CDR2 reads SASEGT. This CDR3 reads CATGPMGTEAFF.

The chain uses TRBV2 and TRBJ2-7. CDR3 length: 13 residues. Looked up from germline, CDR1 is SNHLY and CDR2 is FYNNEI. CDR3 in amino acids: CASGEGGFYEQYF. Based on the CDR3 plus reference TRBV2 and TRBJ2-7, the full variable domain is EPEVTQTPSHQVTQMGQEVILRCVPISNHLYFYWYRQILGQKVEFLVSFYNNEISEKSEIFDDQFSVERPDGSNFTLKIRSTKLEDSAMYFCASGEGGFYEQYFGPGTRLTVT.

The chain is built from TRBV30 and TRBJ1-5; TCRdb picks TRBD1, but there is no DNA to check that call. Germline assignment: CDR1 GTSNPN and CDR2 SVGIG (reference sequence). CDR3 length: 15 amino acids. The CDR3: CAWSADRERNQPQHF. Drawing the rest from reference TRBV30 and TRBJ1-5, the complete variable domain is SQTIHQWPATLVQPVGSPLSLECTVEGTSNPNLYWYRQAAGRGLQLLFYSVGIGQISSEVPQNLSASRPQDRQFILSSKKLLLSDSGFYLCAWSADRERNQPQHFGDGTRLSIL.

CDR3 region: CASAGGGQNYEQYF. The chain links TRBV7-9 to TRBJ2-7; TCRdb picks TRBD1, but there is no DNA to check that call. Germline CDR1 SEHNR, CDR2 FQNEAQ (reference sequence). The CDR3 runs 14 residues.

The CDR3 loop reads CSASTYRDTPYDEQFF. This rearrangement joins TRBV20-1 to TRBJ2-1; the D call from TCRdb, TRBD1, cannot be confirmed without DNA. Germline CDR1 and CDR2: DFQATT and SNEGSKA (reference sequence). The CDR3 has 16 residues.

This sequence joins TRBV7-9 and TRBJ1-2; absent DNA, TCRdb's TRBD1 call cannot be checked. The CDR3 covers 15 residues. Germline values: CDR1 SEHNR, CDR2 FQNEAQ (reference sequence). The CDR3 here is CASSLGLQWGLGYTF. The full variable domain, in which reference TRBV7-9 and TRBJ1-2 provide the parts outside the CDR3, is DTGVSQNPRHKITKRGQNVTFRCDPISEHNRLYWYRQTLGQGPEFLTYFQNEAQLEKSRLLSDRFSAERPKGSFSTLEIQRTEQGDSAMYLCASSLGLQWGLGYTFGSGTRLTVV.

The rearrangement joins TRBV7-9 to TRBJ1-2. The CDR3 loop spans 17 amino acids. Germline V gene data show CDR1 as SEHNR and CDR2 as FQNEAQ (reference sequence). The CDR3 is CASSTQVETAFAYGYTF.

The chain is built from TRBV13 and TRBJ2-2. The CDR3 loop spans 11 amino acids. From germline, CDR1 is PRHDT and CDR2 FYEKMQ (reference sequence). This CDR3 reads CASNSAGELFF.

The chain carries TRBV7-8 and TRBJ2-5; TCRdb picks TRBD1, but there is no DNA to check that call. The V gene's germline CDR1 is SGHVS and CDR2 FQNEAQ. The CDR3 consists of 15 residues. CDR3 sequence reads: CASSLHPGTQETQYF.

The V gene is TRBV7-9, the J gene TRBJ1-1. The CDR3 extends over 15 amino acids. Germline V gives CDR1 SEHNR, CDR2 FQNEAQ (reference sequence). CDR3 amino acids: CASSLEETPNTEAFF.

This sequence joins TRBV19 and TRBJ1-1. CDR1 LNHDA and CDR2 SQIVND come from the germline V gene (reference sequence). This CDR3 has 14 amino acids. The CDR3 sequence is CASSIAAGKTEAFF.

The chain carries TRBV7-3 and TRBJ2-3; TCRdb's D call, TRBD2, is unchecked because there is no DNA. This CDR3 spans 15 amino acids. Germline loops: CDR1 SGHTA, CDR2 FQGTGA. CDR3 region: CASSSAGGITDTQYF.

This chain's CDR3 is CASSPWGKNEKLFF. This sequence joins TRBV14 and TRBJ1-4; the D call of TRBD1 rests on TCRdb alone, since no DNA is present to check it. CDR3 length: 14 residues. Germline V CDR1 and CDR2: SGHDN, FVKESK.

CDR3: CASSLDRAGGQDTQYF. The V gene is TRBV7-8, the J gene TRBJ2-3; TCRdb designates TRBD2, a call that cannot be tested without DNA. The germline V gene encodes CDR1 SGHVS and CDR2 FQNEAQ. CDR3 length equals 16 residues. The full variable domain, with the rest looked up from reference TRBV7-8 and TRBJ2-3, is GAGVSQSPRYKVAKRGQDVALRCDPISGHVSLFWYQQALGQGPEFLTYFQNEAQLDKSGLPSDRFFAERPEGSVSTLKIQRTQQEDSAVYLCASSLDRAGGQDTQYFGPGTRLTVL.

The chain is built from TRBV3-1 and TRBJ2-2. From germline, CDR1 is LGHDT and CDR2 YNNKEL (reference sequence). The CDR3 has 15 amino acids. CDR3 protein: CASSHHGLNTGELFF.

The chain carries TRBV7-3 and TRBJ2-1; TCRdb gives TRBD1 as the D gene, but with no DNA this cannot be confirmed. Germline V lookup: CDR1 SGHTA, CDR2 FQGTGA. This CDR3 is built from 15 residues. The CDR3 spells CASSTLASPYNEQFF.

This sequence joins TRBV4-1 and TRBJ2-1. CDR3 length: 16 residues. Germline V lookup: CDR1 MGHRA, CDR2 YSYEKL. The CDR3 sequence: CASSQGIGTRYNEQFF.

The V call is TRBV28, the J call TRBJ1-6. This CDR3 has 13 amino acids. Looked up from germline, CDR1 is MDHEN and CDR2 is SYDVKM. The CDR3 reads CASSLSYNSPLHF.